This T cell receptor beta chain was obtained from a study of blood T cell repertoires in COVID-19 (TCRdb year 2020). Describing the broader study: Samples covering the acute and convalescent phases of COVID-19 were provided by collaborators in the United States, Italy and Spain. The prospective study material was composed of cDNA or gDNA derived from T cells, B-cell-depleted T cells, or PBMCs. The dataset comprised deeply sampled blood TCRbeta repertoires from subjects exposed to, actively infected with, or recovered from COVID-19. The repertoires were released in a freely available public database intended as a resource for research on the immune response to SARS-CoV-2. Samples came from the ongoing ImmuneRACE study (first 160 participants) plus 1,254 subjects from 6 global collaborators. A de-identified subject ID, COVID-19 status, age in years and sex were almost always included in the sample metadata. Where available, HLA class I and class II types were taken from metadata supplied by the sample provider and were not determined by assay-based typing.

Germline trimming amounts to 11 bases on V and 7 bases on J, with 22 as the count of junction bases outside the gene matches. The CDR3 sequence holds 17 residues, the cysteine and phenylalanine included. Solely the CDR3 DNA is kept, with 51 bases framed from the first base. CDR1 and CDR2 were assigned from the germline V gene (reference sequence) as MNHEY and SMNVEV. Collaborating institutions collected whole blood in K2EDTA tubes following their own protocols. For TCRbeta analysis, collaborator samples were shipped as frozen whole blood, as isolated PBMCs, or as DNA extracted from either sample type. General conclusions and limits of the study: Clinical and demographic metadata were provided uncurated, with the amount varying by source and participant.

The immunoSEQ Assay, a bias-controlled multiplex PCR, was used to amplify TCRbeta CDR3 regions from genomic DNA. On the authors' methods: Within the assay, amplification of reference gene primers was used to estimate how many nucleated cells each sample contained. To quantify the absolute abundance of each unique TCRbeta CDR3 rearrangement, sequence reads were collapsed and filtered. For each sample, productive Simpson clonality was calculated as the square root of Simpson's diversity index across productive rearrangements. In TCRdb, the immuneACCESS table is reduced to in-frame sequences with V and J assigned. These tables do not hold every clone; where another copy was compared, an unresolved V gene accounts for under half, and the others remain unexplained. The V and J calls and clone size are taken from that table; D and trimming were inferred from the DNA. The sample has around 140,000 clones on record, 80% to 90% of them singletons. The top ten constitute 1.7% of the sample.

Points on this clone: There is no known antigen for this receptor. No qualities accompany the bases; no much larger clone lies one base away.

Sequenced: peripheral blood. Rearrangement joined TRBV27 to TRBJ1-5, with 8 bases in between that match TRBD1. The clonotype comes from a woman in her fifties or sixties with acute or convalescent COVID-19. CDR3 protein: CAAGIARTGRVLQPQHF. At the DNA level, the sequence is TGTGCCGCAGGAATTGCCAGGACAGGGAGAGTTTTACAGCCCCAGCATTTT.